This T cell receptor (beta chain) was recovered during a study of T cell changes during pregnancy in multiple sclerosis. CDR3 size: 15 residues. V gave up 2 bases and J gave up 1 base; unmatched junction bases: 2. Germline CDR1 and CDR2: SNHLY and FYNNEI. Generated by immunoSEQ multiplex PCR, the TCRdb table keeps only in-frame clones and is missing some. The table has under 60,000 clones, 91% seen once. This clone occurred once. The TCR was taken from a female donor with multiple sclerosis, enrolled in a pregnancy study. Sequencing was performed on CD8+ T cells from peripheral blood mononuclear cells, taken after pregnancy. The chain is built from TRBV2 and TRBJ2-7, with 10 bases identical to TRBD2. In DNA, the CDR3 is TGTGCCAGCAGTGAAACTAGCGGGGAGTCCTACGAGCAGTACTTC. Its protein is CASSETSGESYEQYF.